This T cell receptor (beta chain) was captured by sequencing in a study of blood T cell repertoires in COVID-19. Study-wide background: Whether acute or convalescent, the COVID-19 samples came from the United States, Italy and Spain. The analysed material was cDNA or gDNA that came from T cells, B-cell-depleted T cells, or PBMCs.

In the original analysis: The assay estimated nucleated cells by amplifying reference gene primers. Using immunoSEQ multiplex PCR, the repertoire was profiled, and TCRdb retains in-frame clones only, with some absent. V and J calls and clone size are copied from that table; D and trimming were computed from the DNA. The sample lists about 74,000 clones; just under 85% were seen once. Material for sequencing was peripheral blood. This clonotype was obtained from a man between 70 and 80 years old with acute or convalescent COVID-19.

CDR3 residues: CAISELGHEQFF. In nucleotides, the CDR3 is TGTGCCATCAGTGAGCTGGGCCATGAGCAGTTCTTC. The chain joins TRBV10-3 to TRBJ2-1; D call uncertain. Germline assignment: CDR1 ENHRY and CDR2 SYGVKD. The CDR3 length is 12 residues. The V and J ends lost 2 bases and 8 bases respectively, with 7 bases between them.